This TCR beta chain was captured in a study of blood T cell repertoires in COVID-19 (dated by TCRdb to about 2020). Regarding the complete study: Collaborator samples came from the United States, Italy and Spain and covered acute and convalescent phases of COVID-19. The samples were drawn from the first 160 participants of the ongoing ImmuneRACE study and from some 1,300 subjects provided by 6 global collaborators. Subjects who had been exposed to COVID-19, were actively infected with it, or had recovered from it provided the deeply sampled blood TCRbeta repertoires that made up the dataset. The repertoires were released in a freely available public database intended as a resource for research on the immune response to SARS-CoV-2. HLA class I and class II types, where available, came from metadata supplied by the sample provider rather than from assay-based typing. The prospective study material was composed of cDNA or gDNA derived from T cells, B-cell-depleted T cells, or PBMCs. The sample metadata nearly always contained a de-identified subject ID, COVID-19 status, age in years and sex. On the study overall, not on this receptor specifically: How much clinical and demographic metadata was included differed by source and by participant, and the metadata was provided uncurated.

Note on this clone: Its antigen remains undetermined. No much larger clone is present one base from it, and per-base qualities are unavailable.

Inclusive of the bounding cysteine and phenylalanine, the CDR3 is 15 residues long. Left in the record is the CDR3 DNA by itself, 45 bases read in frame from the first base. Trimming accounts for 8 bases at V and 2 bases at J, while the number of junction bases matched to no gene is 9. CDR1 and CDR2 are drawn from the germline V gene: KGHSH, LQKENI. Whole blood was collected in K2EDTA tubes by collaborating institutions according to the institutions' own protocols. For TCRbeta analysis, collaborators shipped samples as frozen whole blood, isolated PBMCs, or DNA extracted from either of those sample types. The immunoSEQ Assay, a bias-controlled multiplex PCR, was used to amplify TCRbeta CDR3 regions from genomic DNA. Per the original workflow: The number of nucleated cells in each sample was estimated from the amplification of reference gene primers within the assay. To quantify the absolute abundance of each unique TCRbeta CDR3 rearrangement, sequence reads were collapsed and filtered. For each sample, productive Simpson clonality was calculated as the square root of Simpson's diversity index across productive rearrangements. Not all clones reach the TCRdb copy of this immuneACCESS table, which keeps in-frame sequences only. Checked studies attribute under half of the gap to unresolved V genes and leave the rest unexplained. The V and J calls and clone size come from that table; D and trimming were worked out from the DNA. For this sample there are roughly 71,000 clones; 80% to 90% appear just once. The ten most abundant clones make up approximately 1.9% of the sample.

The chain links TRBV18 with TRBJ1-2, with 9 bases in between that match TRBD1. This clonotype originated in a man aged 30 to 45 with acute or convalescent COVID-19. Sequencing input: peripheral blood. The DNA sequence is TGTGCCAGCCGAATCGGACAGGGGAAGAACTATGGCTACACCTTC. It translates as CASRIGQGKNYGYTF.